This T cell receptor beta chain was sequenced during a study of Ad26.COV2.S vaccination and SARS-CoV-2 variants. Study-wide background: Donor joined the COV1001 Ad26.COV2.S trial arm.

V was cut by 5 bases and J by 4 bases, with 14 bases left in between. The length of the CDR3 is 14 residues. Germline lookup yields CDR1 LGHNA and CDR2 YSLEER. Libraries were prepared by immunoSEQ multiplex PCR; TCRdb keeps only in-frame clonotypes and omits some of them. Of a few hundred thousand clones in the sample, 70% to 90% were seen once. Treatment in this sample: about 20 received Ad26.COV2.S at low or high dose, single or two shots; five or six received placebo; per-sample allocation not given. Vaccine and placebo recipients were sampled on day 63 after the first injection. Wuhan-strain SARS-CoV-2 spike was expressed by the Ad26 vector that made up the vaccine.

The specimen comprised peripheral blood, sampled in a trial of Ad26.COV2.S vaccine versus placebo. The chain couples TRBV4-3 to TRBJ1-2, with D possibly matching TRBD1 (6 bases). The source of this sequence is a person between 18 and 65 years old who received the Ad26.COV2.S COVID-19 vaccine or a placebo. The CDR3 protein is CASSRARGAYGYTF. The CDR3 DNA is TGCGCCAGCAGCAGAGCCAGGGGAGCCTATGGCTACACCTTC.